The TCR beta chain described here comes from a study of T cells in Graves' hyperthyroidism and ophthalmopathy. The overall study: Peripheral blood was obtained at initial diagnosis, preceding any treatment. The study's findings and limits: Most expanded thyroid clonotypes above 0.001 also appeared in blood. Ophthalmopathy and stable hyperthyroidism were told apart by a 13 V-J model.

Patients showing uncontrolled infection, other autoimmune disease, pregnancy or lactation were ineligible. To note about this clonotype: The target antigen is unknown.

It was RNA transcripts that yielded the amplified TCR beta CDR3 regions. First-round RT-PCR of the TCR CDR3 relied on the HTBI primer set. TCRdb called the multiplex PCR reads again in MiXCR, with one record for every CDR3 protein. The data contain more than 300,000 distinct CDR3 sequences, roughly 15% of them singletons. This TCR was sampled from a woman aged 25 to 39 with Graves' hyperthyroidism that later progressed to Graves' ophthalmopathy. Sequencing used blood.

This CDR3 is CASSPFQQGDGYTF. The CDR3 DNA sequence: TGTGCCAGCAGCCCGTTCCAACAGGGGGATGGCTACACCTTC. This chain links TRBV7-2 with TRBJ1-2, with 8 bases fitting TRBD1. The CDR3 extends over 14 amino acids. CDR1 and CDR2 from the germline V gene are SGHTA and FQGNSA. The ends lost 5 bases at V and 6 bases at J; junction bases unmatched: 8.